This paragraph covers one T cell receptor beta chain sequence. CDR1 is SGHDT, CDR2 YYEEEE, per germline. The CDR3 length is 16 residues. V gave up 4 bases and J gave up 1 base; unmatched junction bases: 10. PCR amplification relied on 60 Vbeta primers (plus 13 Jbeta primers). The method was immunoSEQ multiplex PCR; TCRdb's version includes in-frame clones alone and lacks a portion of them. Among 95,000 to 150,000 clones listed, less than 85% were seen once. The record originates from a study of cytomegalovirus exposure and HLA in healthy donors. The sample was PBMCs. The V and J genes are TRBV5-6 and TRBJ1-2; TRBD1 agrees at 7 bases. The clonotype comes from a woman in her forties in good health and CMV-seronegative. The CDR3 bases are TGTGCCAGCAGCCAGGAAGGGGGCGGTGGTAACTATGGCTACACCTTC. This encodes CASSQEGGGGNYGYTF.